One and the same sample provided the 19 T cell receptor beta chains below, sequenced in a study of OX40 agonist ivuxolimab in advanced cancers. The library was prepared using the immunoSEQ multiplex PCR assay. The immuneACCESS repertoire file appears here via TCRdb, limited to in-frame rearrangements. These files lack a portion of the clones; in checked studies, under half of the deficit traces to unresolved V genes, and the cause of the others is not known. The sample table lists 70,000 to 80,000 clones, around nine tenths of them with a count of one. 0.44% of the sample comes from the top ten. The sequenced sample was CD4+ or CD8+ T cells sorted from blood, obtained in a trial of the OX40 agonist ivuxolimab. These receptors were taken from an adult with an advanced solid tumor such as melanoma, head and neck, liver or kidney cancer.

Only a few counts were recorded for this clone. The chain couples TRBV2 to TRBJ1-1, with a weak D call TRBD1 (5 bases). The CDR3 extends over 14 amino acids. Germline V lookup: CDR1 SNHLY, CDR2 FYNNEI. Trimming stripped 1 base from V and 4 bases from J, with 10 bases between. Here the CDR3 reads CASSEEPGSTEAFF. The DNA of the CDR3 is TGTGCCAGCAGTGAAGAGCCAGGGTCCACTGAAGCTTTCTTT.

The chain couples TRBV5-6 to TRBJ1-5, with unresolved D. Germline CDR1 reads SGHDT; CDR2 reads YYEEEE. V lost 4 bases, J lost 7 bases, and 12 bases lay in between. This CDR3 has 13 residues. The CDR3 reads CASSPTSGQPQHF. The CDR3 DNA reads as TGTGCCAGCAGCCCCACGTCCGGCCAGCCCCAGCATTTT.

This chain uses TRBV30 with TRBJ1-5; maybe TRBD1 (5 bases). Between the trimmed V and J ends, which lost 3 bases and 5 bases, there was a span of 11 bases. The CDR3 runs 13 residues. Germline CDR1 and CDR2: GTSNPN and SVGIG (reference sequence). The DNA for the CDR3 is TGTGCCTGGAGCTTGGGGGGGGATCAGCCCCAGCATTTT. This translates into CAWSLGGDQPQHF.

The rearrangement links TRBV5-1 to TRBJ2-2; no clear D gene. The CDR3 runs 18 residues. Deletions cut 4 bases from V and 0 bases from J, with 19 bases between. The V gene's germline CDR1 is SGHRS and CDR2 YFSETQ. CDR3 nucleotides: TGCGCCAGCAGCCAACCCCTTAGGTCGAGTACGAACACCGGGGAGCTGTTTTTT. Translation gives CASSQPLRSSTNTGELFF.

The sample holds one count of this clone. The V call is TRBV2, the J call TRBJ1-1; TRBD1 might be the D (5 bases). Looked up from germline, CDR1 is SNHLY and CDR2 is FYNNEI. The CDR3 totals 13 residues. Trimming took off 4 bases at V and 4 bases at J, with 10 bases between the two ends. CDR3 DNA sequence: TGTGCCAGCAGTGCGGCGGGGCCCACTGAAGCTTTCTTT. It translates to CASSAAGPTEAFF.

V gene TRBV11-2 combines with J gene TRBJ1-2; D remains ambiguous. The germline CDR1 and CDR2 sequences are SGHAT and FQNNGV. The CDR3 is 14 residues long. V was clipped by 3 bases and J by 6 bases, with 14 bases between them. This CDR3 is CASSFQRRVDGYTF. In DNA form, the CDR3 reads TGTGCCAGCAGCTTCCAGAGGAGGGTGGATGGCTACACCTTC.

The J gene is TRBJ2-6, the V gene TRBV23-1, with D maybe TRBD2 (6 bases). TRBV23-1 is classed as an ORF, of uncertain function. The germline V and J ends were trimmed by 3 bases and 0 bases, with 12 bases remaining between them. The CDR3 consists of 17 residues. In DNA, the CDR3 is TGCGCCAGCAGTCACAGGAGACTAGGCTCTGGGGCCAACGTCCTGACTTTC. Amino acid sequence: CASSHRRLGSGANVLTF.

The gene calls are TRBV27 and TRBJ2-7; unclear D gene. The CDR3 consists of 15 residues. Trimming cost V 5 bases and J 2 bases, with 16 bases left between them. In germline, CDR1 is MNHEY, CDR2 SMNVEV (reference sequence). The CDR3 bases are TGTGCCAGCAGTCCCGCCCCCAGTGGGCCCTACGAGCAGTACTTC. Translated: CASSPAPSGPYEQYF.

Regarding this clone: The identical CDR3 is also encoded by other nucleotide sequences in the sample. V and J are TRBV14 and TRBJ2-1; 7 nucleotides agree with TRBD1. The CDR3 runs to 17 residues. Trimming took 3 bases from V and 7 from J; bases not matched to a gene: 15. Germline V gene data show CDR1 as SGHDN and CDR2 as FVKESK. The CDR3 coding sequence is TGTGCCAGCAGCCATATTCGGGGACAGACTTTCGGGAATGAGCAGTTCTTC. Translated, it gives CASSHIRGQTFGNEQFF.

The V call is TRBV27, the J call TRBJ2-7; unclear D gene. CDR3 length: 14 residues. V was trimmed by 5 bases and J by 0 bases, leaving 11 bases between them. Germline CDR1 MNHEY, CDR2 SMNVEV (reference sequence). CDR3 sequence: CASSTDWGSYEQYF. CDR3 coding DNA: TGTGCCAGCAGTACTGACTGGGGCTCCTACGAGCAGTACTTC.

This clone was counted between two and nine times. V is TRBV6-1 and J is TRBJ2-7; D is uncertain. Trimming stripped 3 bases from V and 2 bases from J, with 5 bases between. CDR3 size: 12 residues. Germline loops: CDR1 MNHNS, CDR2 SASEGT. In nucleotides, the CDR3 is TGTGCCAGCAGTGAGCAGACCTACGAGCAGTACTTC. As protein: CASSEQTYEQYF.

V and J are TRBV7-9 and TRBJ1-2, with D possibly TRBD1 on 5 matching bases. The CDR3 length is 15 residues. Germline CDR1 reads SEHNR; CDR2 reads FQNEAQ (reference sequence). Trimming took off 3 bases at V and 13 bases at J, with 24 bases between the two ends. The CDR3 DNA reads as TGTGCCAGCAGCTTCAGTAGAGGGGAAGGTCGTTGGGTCACCTTC. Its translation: CASSFSRGEGRWVTF.

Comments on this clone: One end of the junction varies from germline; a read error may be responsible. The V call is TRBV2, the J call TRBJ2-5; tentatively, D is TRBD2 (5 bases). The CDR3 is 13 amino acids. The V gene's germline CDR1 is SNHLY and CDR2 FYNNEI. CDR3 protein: CASTEAVQETQYF. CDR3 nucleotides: TGTGCCAGCACTGAAGCGGTCCAAGAGACCCAGTACTTC.

The CDR3 sequence is CAWSSLGANTGELFF. The CDR3 DNA reads TGTGCCTGGAGTTCTCTAGGTGCAAACACCGGGGAGCTGTTTTTT. The chain has TRBV30 and TRBJ2-2; D is undetermined. Germline assignment: CDR1 GTSNPN and CDR2 SVGIG (reference sequence). V shed 2 bases and J shed 2 bases, with 12 bases lying between them. The CDR3 runs to 15 residues.

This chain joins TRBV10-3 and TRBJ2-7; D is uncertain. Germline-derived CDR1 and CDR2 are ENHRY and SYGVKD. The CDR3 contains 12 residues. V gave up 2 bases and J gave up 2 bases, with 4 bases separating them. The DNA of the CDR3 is TGTGCCATCAGTGAGCCCCCCTACGAGCAGTACTTC. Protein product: CAISEPPYEQYF.

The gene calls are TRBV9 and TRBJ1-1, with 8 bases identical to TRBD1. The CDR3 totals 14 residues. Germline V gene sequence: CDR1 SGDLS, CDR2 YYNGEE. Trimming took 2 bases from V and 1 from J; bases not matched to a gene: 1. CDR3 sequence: CASSVGQANTEAFF. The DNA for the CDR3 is TGTGCCAGCAGCGTGGGACAGGCGAACACTGAAGCTTTCTTT.

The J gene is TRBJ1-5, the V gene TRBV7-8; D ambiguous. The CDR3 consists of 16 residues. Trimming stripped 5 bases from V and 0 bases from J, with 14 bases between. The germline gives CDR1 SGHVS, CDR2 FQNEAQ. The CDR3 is CASSPLSRNSNQPQHF. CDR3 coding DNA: TGTGCCAGCAGCCCCCTGAGCAGAAATAGCAATCAGCCCCAGCATTTT.

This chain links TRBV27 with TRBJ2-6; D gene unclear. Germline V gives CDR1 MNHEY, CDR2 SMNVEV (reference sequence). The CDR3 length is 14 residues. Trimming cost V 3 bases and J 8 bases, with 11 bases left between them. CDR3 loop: CASSLAPGPNVLTF. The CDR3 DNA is TGTGCCAGCAGTTTGGCCCCAGGACCCAACGTCCTGACTTTC.

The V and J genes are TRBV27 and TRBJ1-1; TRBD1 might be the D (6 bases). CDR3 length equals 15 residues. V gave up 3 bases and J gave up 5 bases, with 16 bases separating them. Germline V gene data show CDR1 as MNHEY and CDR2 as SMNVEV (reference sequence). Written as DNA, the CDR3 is TGTGCCAGCAGTTTGCAGGCCAGGGGACGTACTGAAGCTTTCTTT. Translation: CASSLQARGRTEAFF.